Only one count was recorded for the clone carrying this TCR beta chain. The antigen remains unidentified. The record originates from a study of T cell repertoires in cytomegalovirus infection. Germline V gives CDR1 SGHTA, CDR2 FQGNSA. The CDR3 extends over 18 amino acids. J lost 9 bases, V lost 7 bases, and 17 bases had no gene match. TCRdb reprocessed the reads via MiXCR and lists one record per CDR3 protein. The sample shows approximately 390,000 distinct CDR3 sequences, about 35% of them seen only once. The sequencing used cultured PBMCs, collected from culture after CMV antigen stimulation. The source of this sequence is a human donor in good health (CMV status not recorded). Some clones in this sample may be carry-over from other donors' samples. This chain links TRBV7-2 with TRBJ2-5, with 16 bases lining up with TRBD2. The CDR3 here is CASNTPGLAGGRRSAQYF. CDR3 coding DNA: TGTGCCAGCAACACGCCGGGACTAGCGGGAGGGCGGAGATCGGCCCAGTACTTC.